The clone carrying this T cell receptor (beta chain) was detected a few times. Its cognate antigen is unknown. The V gene's germline CDR1 is PRHDT and CDR2 FYEKMQ (reference sequence). The CDR3 is made up of 13 amino acids. V was clipped by 4 bases and J by 4 bases, with 10 bases between them. The data were taken from a study of Ad26.COV2.S vaccination and SARS-CoV-2 variants. About the research overall: In the study, Ad26.COV2.S was injected intramuscularly once, or twice 56 days apart. Study-wide results and caveats: Total T cell responses were possibly underestimated by TCR breadth and depth analyses.

Assay: immunoSEQ multiplex PCR; the TCRdb copy retains only in-frame clones and omits some. Here the sample spans some 370,000 clones, about four fifths being singletons. Stated treatment: roughly 19 received Ad26.COV2.S at low or high dose, single or two shots; 5 received placebo; per-sample allocation not given. On day 63 after the first injection, vaccine and placebo recipients gave samples. It was an adult aged 18-55 years in Boston who was the donor. Sample: peripheral blood, taken in a trial of Ad26.COV2.S vaccine versus placebo. This receptor was obtained from a person between 18 and 60 years old who received the Ad26.COV2.S COVID-19 vaccine or a placebo. This chain links TRBV13 with TRBJ1-1; a weak D match, TRBD1 (6 bases). The CDR3 loop reads CASSSRGFTEAFF. Written as DNA, the CDR3 is TGTGCCAGCAGCTCAAGGGGGTTCACTGAAGCTTTCTTT.